Presented here are 26 T cell receptor beta chains from one specimen sequenced in a study of response to subunit inactivated influenza vaccine. Each CDR3 protein is one row after TCRdb ran MiXCR on the RT-PCR reads. This table has approximately 170,000 distinct CDR3 sequences, approximately 12% appearing once. The sample was also reused in another study, on T cells expressing NK-cell markers. Turning to that study: UMIs accompanied the 5'RACE template switching by which TCR beta cDNA was made.

This specimen was CD8+ T cells sorted from PBMCs, taken roughly 12 days after vaccination. These receptor sequences come from a man aged 45-65 years who received an inactivated influenza vaccine.

This clonotype was seen a handful of times. The chain carries TRBV5-1 and TRBJ2-7; the match to TRBD1 covers 9 bases. The germline CDR1 and CDR2 sequences are SGHRS and YFSETQ. The length of the CDR3 is 16 residues. Germline trimming cut 0 bases from V and 0 bases from J; bases unmatched to any gene: 4. CDR3 loop: CASSLAETGGSYEQYF. Here the CDR3 DNA reads TGCGCCAGCAGCTTGGCTGAGACAGGGGGCTCCTACGAGCAGTACTTC.

V is TRBV18 and J is TRBJ2-7; weak D call: TRBD1 (5 bases). The CDR3 is made up of 14 amino acids. Germline V gene sequence: CDR1 KGHSH, CDR2 LQKENI. Trimming took off 2 bases at V and 2 bases at J, with 10 bases between the two ends. CDR3 protein: CASSPAGQAYEQYF. Written as DNA, the CDR3 is TGTGCCAGCTCACCAGCAGGGCAGGCCTACGAGCAGTACTTC.

The V call is TRBV2, the J call TRBJ2-7, with 11 positions matching TRBD1. CDR3 length: 17 residues. Germline CDR1 SNHLY, CDR2 FYNNEI. Trimming took 0 bases from V and 4 from J; bases not matched to a gene: 8. The CDR3 DNA reads as TGTGCCAGCAGTGAAGCGTGGACAGGGGGCCTATTATACGAGCAGTACTTC. It is translated as CASSEAWTGGLLYEQYF.

This clonotype was found a few times. The chain is built from TRBV7-9 and TRBJ2-7, with 7 positions matching TRBD1. Germline values: CDR1 SEHNR, CDR2 FQNEAQ (reference sequence). The V and J ends lost 4 bases and 5 bases, in that order; junction bases with no gene match: 5. The CDR3 consists of 13 residues. The CDR3 is CASSSLDRDEQYF. The CDR3 DNA reads TGTGCCAGCAGCTCCTTAGACAGGGACGAGCAGTACTTC.

The CDR3 sequence: CASSSPRAYITGELFF. CDR3 bases: TGTGCCAGCAGTTCCCCACGGGCCTACATCACCGGGGAGCTGTTTTTT. The chain couples TRBV28 to TRBJ2-2; D remains ambiguous. This CDR3 has 16 amino acids. V lost 4 bases and J lost 4, with 16 bases in between. From germline, CDR1 is MDHEN and CDR2 SYDVKM.

The table lists this clonotype with a few counts. The V and J genes are TRBV28 and TRBJ2-1, with 7 bases aligning to TRBD2. Trimming took 3 bases from V and 3 from J; bases not matched to a gene: 5. CDR1 is MDHEN, CDR2 SYDVKM, per germline. The CDR3 covers 15 residues. DNA for the CDR3: TGTGCCAGCAGTTTGGTGGGAGGGCTCTACAATGAGCAGTTCTTC. It encodes CASSLVGGLYNEQFF.

The table lists this clonotype with many counts. The chain carries TRBV3-1 and TRBJ2-3; D is possibly TRBD1 (5 bases). This CDR3 region has 17 residues. Trimming stripped 0 bases from V and 0 bases from J, with 13 bases between. CDR1 is LGHDT and CDR2 is YNNKEL in the germline V gene (reference sequence). The CDR3 sequence is CASSQDSLTDSTDTQYF. CDR3 coding DNA: TGTGCCAGCAGCCAAGACTCCTTGACAGATAGCACAGATACGCAGTATTTT.

V and J are TRBV20-1 and TRBJ2-7, with 7 bases aligning to TRBD2. CDR3 length: 17 amino acids. Germline CDR1 DFQATT, CDR2 SNEGSKA (reference sequence). With 3 bases clipped from V and 0 bases from J, the junction kept 14 bases outside the gene matches. CDR3 region: CSASGALAGPSSYEQYF. CDR3 coding DNA: TGCAGTGCTAGTGGGGCTTTAGCGGGCCCGAGCTCCTACGAGCAGTACTTC.

This clonotype was seen a few times. J is TRBJ2-5 and V is TRBV27; TRBD1 matches at 9 bases. The CDR3 totals 15 residues. Germline CDR1 is MNHEY and CDR2 is SMNVEV (reference sequence). J lost 5 bases, V lost 6 bases, and 10 bases had no gene match. The CDR3 DNA reads TGTGCCAGCAGCTACCTACAGGGGGCCTGGGAGACCCAGTACTTC. Amino acids: CASSYLQGAWETQYF.

This CDR3 reads CASSPMGGRDYEQYF. CDR3 nucleotides: TGTGCCAGTAGCCCCATGGGGGGTAGAGACTACGAGCAGTACTTC. The V gene is TRBV19, the J gene TRBJ2-7; D might be TRBD2 (6 bases). The V gene's germline CDR1 is LNHDA and CDR2 SQIVND (reference sequence). The CDR3 sequence is 15 residues long. V was pared by 6 bases and J by 3 bases, with 18 bases between.

The rearrangement uses TRBV28 and TRBJ2-1; D is undetermined. Germline CDR1 reads MDHEN; CDR2 reads SYDVKM. Trimming left V 1 base short and J 2 bases short, with 15 bases between. CDR3 length: 17 residues. The CDR3 nucleotides read TGTGCCAGCAGTTTATCCAGCCCGGAGAGAGCCTACAATGAGCAGTTCTTC. Amino acid sequence: CASSLSSPERAYNEQFF.

This clonotype was seen only a few times. The chain uses TRBV19 and TRBJ1-1; 11 bases map to TRBD1. The junction had 16 bases not matched to a gene; V was cut back by 9 bases and J by 4 bases. This CDR3 is 17 amino acids long. Germline assignment: CDR1 LNHDA and CDR2 SQIVND (reference sequence). DNA for the CDR3: TGTGCCAGCACCTTCCCTGGGGGACAGGGGGGTCCCACTGAAGCTTTCTTT. This codes for CASTFPGGQGGPTEAFF.

The count of this clonotype is one. V gene TRBV4-2 combines with J gene TRBJ2-7, with 9 bases aligning to TRBD2. Germline CDR1 reads LGHNA; CDR2 reads YNFKEQ. The CDR3 sequence is 17 residues long. With 0 bases clipped from V and 2 bases from J, the junction kept 8 bases outside the gene matches. The CDR3 DNA follows: TGTGCCAGCAGCCAAGAAGGGCTAGCGGGACACCCCTACGAGCAGTACTTC. This sequence encodes CASSQEGLAGHPYEQYF.

The table lists this clonotype with many counts. The genes are TRBV20-1 and TRBJ2-3, with no clear D. The V gene lost 0 bases and the J gene lost 0 bases, with 10 bases spanning the gap. This CDR3 is built from 15 residues. From germline, CDR1 is DFQATT and CDR2 SNEGSKA (reference sequence). CDR3 amino acids: CSAREGGSSTDTQYF. CDR3 bases: TGCAGTGCTAGAGAGGGCGGATCTAGCACAGATACGCAGTATTTT.

This clonotype was counted at least ten times. This chain uses TRBV6-9 with TRBJ1-3; tentatively, D is TRBD1 (5 bases). With 5 bases removed from V and 4 bases from J, the gap between germline ends came to 12 bases. The germline V gene has CDR1 MNHGY and CDR2 SVAAGI. The CDR3 is 14 residues long. The CDR3 nucleotides read TGTGCCAGCAGTCGGGGGGGATTGGGAAACACCATATATTTT. It specifies CASSRGGLGNTIYF.

This clonotype has more than one count but fewer than ten. V is TRBV15 and J is TRBJ2-3; D possibly uses TRBD1 or TRBD2 (5 bases each). Per germline, CDR1 LNHNV and CDR2 YYDKDF (reference sequence). V gave up 0 bases and J gave up 13 bases, with 14 bases separating them. This CDR3 has 13 amino acids. The CDR3 DNA sequence: TGTGCCACCAGCAGAGATTTGAGGGGAGACAAGTATTTT. Translating it yields CATSRDLRGDKYF. The variable domain in full, with the rest retrieved from reference TRBV15 and TRBJ2-3, is DAMVIQNPRYQVTQFGKPVTLSCSQTLNHNVMYWYQQKSSQAPKLLFHYYDKDFNNEADTPDNFQSRRPNTSFCFLDIRSPGLGDTAMYLCATSRDLRGDKYFGPGTRLTVL.

This clonotype occurred a few times. As DNA, the CDR3 is TGTGCCAGCAGGGCAGGGACAGGGCTTCCCTACGAGCAGTACTTC. This codes for CASRAGTGLPYEQYF. V and J are TRBV5-6 and TRBJ2-7; 9 positions agree with TRBD1. Trimming removed 5 bases from V and 2 bases from J; junction bases left unmatched: 8. The CDR3 runs to 15 residues. Germline loops: CDR1 SGHDT, CDR2 YYEEEE.

This clonotype was counted many times. The genes are TRBV28 and TRBJ2-1, with D possibly matching TRBD2 (5 bases). The ends were cut back, 6 bases at V and 4 bases at J, with 13 bases in the middle. CDR1 is MDHEN, CDR2 SYDVKM, per germline. The CDR3 is made up of 14 amino acids. The CDR3: CASRRRGYYNEQFF. CDR3 bases: TGTGCCAGCAGACGTCGGGGATATTACAATGAGCAGTTCTTC.

For this clonotype: This may stem from a read error, because a much larger clone lies one nucleotide away. The chain uses TRBV20-1 and TRBJ1-1; D remains ambiguous. The CDR3 is made up of 13 amino acids. CDR1 is DFQATT, CDR2 SNEGSKA, per germline (reference sequence). The CDR3 reads CNAQDGVNTEAFF. The CDR3 DNA reads as TGCAATGCCCAGGACGGGGTGAACACTGAAGCTTTCTTT.

The genes are TRBV28 and TRBJ1-2; 7 bases match TRBD1. The ends lost 3 bases at V and 4 bases at J; junction bases unmatched: 5. CDR1 and CDR2 from the germline V gene are MDHEN and SYDVKM. This CDR3 is 14 amino acids long. DNA for the CDR3: TGTGCCAGCAGTTTGTGGGACAGTATCTATGGCTACACCTTC. Its protein product is CASSLWDSIYGYTF.

This chain uses TRBV14 with TRBJ2-1; 9 bases agree with TRBD1. The germline CDR1 and CDR2 sequences are SGHDN and FVKESK. CDR3 length equals 17 residues. V trimming: 2 bases; J trimming: 3 bases; junction bases outside the gene matches: 8. The CDR3 loop is CASSQRTGGLFYNEQFF. Here the CDR3 DNA reads TGTGCCAGCAGCCAAAGAACAGGGGGCCTGTTCTACAATGAGCAGTTCTTC.

This clonotype was counted a few times. V gene TRBV12-3 or TRBV12-4 combines with J gene TRBJ1-5; D call uncertain. This CDR3 is built from 12 residues. Trimming took off 4 bases at V and 12 bases at J, with 13 bases between the two ends. CDR3 bases: TGTGCCAGCAGTTCAGCAGTCCGGCTCCAGCATTTT. This codes for CASSSAVRLQHF.

This rearrangement joins TRBV10-3 to TRBJ2-1, with 12 bases matching TRBD2. CDR3 length: 16 residues. Germline assignment: CDR1 ENHRY and CDR2 SYGVKD. Germline trimming cut 6 bases from V and 8 bases from J; bases unmatched to any gene: 11. The CDR3 here is CAIRLTGTSGSDEQFF. CDR3 nucleotide sequence: TGTGCCATCAGACTAACCGGGACTAGCGGGTCTGATGAGCAGTTCTTC.

CDR3 region: CASSSPLAGPYGYTF. The CDR3 coding sequence is TGTGCCAGCAGTTCCCCCTTGGCAGGCCCCTATGGCTACACCTTC. The chain carries TRBV12-3 or TRBV12-4 and TRBJ1-2, with D unclear. This CDR3 has 15 residues. V gave up 4 bases and J gave up 4 bases, with 16 bases separating them.

This clonotype turned up a few times. This chain links TRBV7-9 with TRBJ2-7; TRBD1 might be the D (6 bases). V dropped 4 bases and J dropped 3 bases, with 16 bases sitting between them. This CDR3 contains 15 residues. Germline loops: CDR1 SEHNR, CDR2 FQNEAQ (reference sequence). CDR3: CASSSNRDNFYEQYF. DNA of the CDR3: TGTGCCAGCAGCTCTAACCGGGACAATTTCTACGAGCAGTACTTC. The entire variable domain, with the rest obtained from reference TRBV7-9 and TRBJ2-7, is as follows: DTGVSQNPRHKITKRGQNVTFRCDPISEHNRLYWYRQTLGQGPEFLTYFQNEAQLEKSRLLSDRFSAERPKGSFSTLEIQRTEQGDSAMYLCASSSNRDNFYEQYFGPGTRLTVT.

This clonotype has just a few counts. The junction shows a germline mismatch at one end, possibly a read error. The chain is built from TRBV2 and TRBJ2-7, with 9 bases aligning to TRBD1. Germline V gives CDR1 SNHLY, CDR2 FYNNEI. The CDR3 length is 15 residues. As DNA, the CDR3 is TGTGCCAGCAGGGAAGGACAGGGGCCCTCGTACGAGCAGTACTTC. It translates to CASREGQGPSYEQYF.